The entry below gives a single T cell receptor (beta chain) sequence along with its context. Its antigen is unidentified. Repertoires were generated with immunoSEQ multiplex PCR, while TCRdb's copy carries only in-frame clones and drops some. This sample has more than 110,000 clones, with roughly 92% found just once. The entry originates in a study of T cell responses to AZD1222 COVID-19 vaccine. The study's findings and limits: Just 5 or 6 AZD1222 recipients tested seropositive at baseline. The repertoires were collected only after the peak T cell response. Once two AZD1222 doses were given, Spike-specific TCR breadth and depth went up.

V lost 7 bases and J 6 bases, leaving 16 bases between the germline ends. CDR3 size: 13 residues. Per the germline V gene, CDR1 is MNHEY and CDR2 is SVGAGI. Specimen: peripheral blood, collected on day 0 of AZD1222 vaccination. The chain employs TRBV6-5 and TRBJ2-7; D possibly corresponds to TRBD2 (6 bases). The origin of this receptor is an adult in good health. The CDR3 DNA is TGTGCCAGCACGCGGGGAATGAAAACCGAGCAGTACTTC. Amino acid sequence: CASTRGMKTEQYF.